Following are 26 T cell receptor beta chains from one sample sequenced in a study of T cells in Graves' hyperthyroidism and ophthalmopathy. Researchers amplified the TCR beta CDR3 regions from RNA transcripts. RT-PCR in the first round (using the HTBI primer set) targeted the TCR CDR3. MiXCR, applied by TCRdb to the multiplex PCR reads, yields one record per CDR3 protein. The sample lists 600,000 or so distinct CDR3 sequences; roughly 16% were seen once. Material: blood. All receptors derive from a woman younger than 45 with Graves' hyperthyroidism.

This clonotype was found many times. The chain links TRBV11-3 to TRBJ2-1; 10 bases are a match to TRBD1. V shed 7 bases, J shed 1 base, and the junction held 4 bases outside the gene matches. The CDR3 totals 15 residues. Germline values: CDR1 SGHNT, CDR2 YENEEA. CDR3 in DNA: TGTGCCAGCACCCCGGGACAGGGGTCCTACAATGAGCAGTTCTTC. Translation gives CASTPGQGSYNEQFF. The full variable domain, in which reference TRBV11-3 and TRBJ2-1 provide the parts outside the CDR3, is EAGVVQSPRYKIIEKKQPVAFWCNPISGHNTLYWYLQNLGQGPELLIRYENEEAVDDSQLPKDRFSAERLKGVDSTLKIQPAELGDSAVYLCASTPGQGSYNEQFFGPGTRLTVL.

V and J are TRBV28 and TRBJ2-1; D is unclear. The germline V and J ends were trimmed by 3 bases and 9 bases, with 15 bases remaining between them. The CDR3 totals 14 residues. Germline lookup yields CDR1 MDHEN and CDR2 SYDVKM. CDR3 in DNA: TGTGCCAGCAGTTTTTTAATTTGGTCCAGTGAGCAGTTCTTC. Encoded protein: CASSFLIWSSEQFF.

As regards this clonotype: Possible read error: a much larger clone is one base away. The rearrangement uses TRBV12-3 or TRBV12-4 and TRBJ2-3; perhaps TRBD2 as D (7 bases). This CDR3 contains 16 residues. CDR3 nucleotides: TGTGCCAGCACCCTAGGGAGGGGGACGAGCACAGATGCGCAGTATTTT. Protein sequence: CASTLGRGTSTDAQYF.

This clonotype was picked up a small number of times. This chain connects TRBV28 to TRBJ2-1; the D is unclear. The V gene's germline CDR1 is MDHEN and CDR2 SYDVKM. The CDR3 is made up of 14 amino acids. Trimming left V 2 bases short and J 4 bases short, with 9 bases between. The chain's CDR3 is CASSLSLGYNEQFF. CDR3 DNA: TGTGCCAGCAGTTTAAGCCTGGGTTACAATGAGCAGTTCTTC.

V and J are TRBV15 and TRBJ1-1, with D possibly matching TRBD1 (5 bases). With 3 bases removed from V and 1 base from J, the gap between germline ends came to 9 bases. The germline gives CDR1 LNHNV, CDR2 YYDKDF (reference sequence). The CDR3 spans 14 residues. The CDR3 sequence is CATSSGDGNTEAFF. In DNA form, the CDR3 reads TGTGCCACCAGCAGTGGGGACGGGAACACTGAAGCTTTCTTT.

J is TRBJ2-7 and V is TRBV20-1, with D maybe TRBD1 (6 bases). V was pared by 0 bases and J by 7 bases, with 19 bases between. The CDR3 sequence is 15 residues long. CDR1 is DFQATT, CDR2 SNEGSKA, per germline (reference sequence). Here the CDR3 DNA reads TGCAGTGCTAGAGATCCTAGTCAGGGGTCGGAAGAGCAGTACTTC. It yields the protein CSARDPSQGSEEQYF.

This clonotype was seen more than once but under ten times. This sequence joins TRBV28 and TRBJ1-6; D remains ambiguous. V lost 3 bases and J 8 bases, leaving 5 bases between the germline ends. This CDR3 comprises 12 residues. Germline CDR1 reads MDHEN; CDR2 reads SYDVKM. The CDR3 bases are TGTGCCAGCAGTTTGAAAGATTCACCCCTCCACTTT. Protein sequence: CASSLKDSPLHF.

This CDR3 reads CASSRPGSGRSTGELFF. CDR3 DNA: TGCGCCAGCAGTCGCCCGGGTAGCGGGAGAAGTACCGGGGAGCTGTTTTTT. The rearrangement links TRBV4-1 to TRBJ2-2; 9 positions match TRBD2. The CDR3 sequence is 17 residues long. The germline CDR1 and CDR2 sequences are MGHRA and YSYEKL. The V gene end was trimmed by 6 bases and the J gene end by 5 bases; junction bases not matched to a gene: 13.

This clonotype has a handful of counts. This chain connects TRBV9 to TRBJ2-7; D is unclear. The germline V gene encodes CDR1 SGDLS and CDR2 YYNGEE. V was clipped by 2 bases and J by 3 bases, with 15 bases between them. The CDR3 length is 15 residues. Written as DNA, the CDR3 is TGTGCCAGCAGCGTTAATACTGGAGACCTCTACGAGCAGTACTTC. Its translation is CASSVNTGDLYEQYF.

This clonotype was seen many times. This chain uses TRBV2 with TRBJ2-3; D might be TRBD2 (6 bases). V lost 6 bases and J 0 bases, leaving 16 bases between the germline ends. The CDR3 sequence is 16 residues long. Germline V gene sequence: CDR1 SNHLY, CDR2 FYNNEI. CDR3 bases: TGTGCCAGCAGGAGATATAGCGGTACCAGCACAGATACGCAGTATTTT. Residues: CASRRYSGTSTDTQYF.

This clonotype was seen more than once but under ten times. The chain recombines TRBV9 with TRBJ2-7; D might be TRBD1 (6 bases). The germline gives CDR1 SGDLS, CDR2 YYNGEE. The CDR3 loop spans 12 amino acids. V lost 4 bases, J lost 7 bases, and 12 bases lay in between. The CDR3 spells CASSSQGIEQYF. The CDR3 DNA reads TGTGCCAGCAGCTCACAGGGTATTGAGCAGTACTTC.

This clonotype was seen at least ten times. The chain uses TRBV6-1 and TRBJ2-7; TRBD1 is a possible D gene (6 bases). There are 15 residues in the CDR3. V lost 5 bases, J lost 0 bases, and 14 bases lay in between. Looked up from germline, CDR1 is MNHNS and CDR2 is SASEGT. The DNA for the CDR3 is TGTGCCAGCAGTCAAACAGGGCCTAGCTCCTACGAGCAGTACTTC. Translation gives CASSQTGPSSYEQYF.

The table lists this clonotype with many counts. V is TRBV7-2 and J is TRBJ2-1; D remains ambiguous. This CDR3 comprises 15 residues. Looked up from germline, CDR1 is SGHTA and CDR2 is FQGNSA. Trimming removed 4 bases from V and 3 bases from J, with 13 bases in between. The CDR3 loop reads CASSSSPYGYNEQFF. The CDR3 DNA reads as TGTGCCAGCAGCTCCTCTCCGTATGGCTACAATGAGCAGTTCTTC.

This clonotype was counted at least ten times. The V call is TRBV27, the J call TRBJ2-7; D uncertain. The V and J ends lost 8 bases and 3 bases respectively, with 14 bases between them. The CDR3 has 13 amino acids. Germline V lookup: CDR1 MNHEY, CDR2 SMNVEV (reference sequence). Here the CDR3 DNA reads TGTGCCAGCCAAGGTACCGAGGACTACGAGCAGTACTTC. Translating gives CASQGTEDYEQYF.

This clonotype was seen a handful of times. Written as DNA, the CDR3 is TGTGCCAGCAGTTTAATGACAGGGGTGATGACTGAAGCTTTCTTT. Its translation is CASSLMTGVMTEAFF. The genes are TRBV27 and TRBJ1-1; 8 nucleotides match TRBD1. The CDR3 has 15 amino acids. With 2 bases clipped from V and 5 bases from J, the junction kept 7 bases outside the gene matches. Germline loops: CDR1 MNHEY, CDR2 SMNVEV (reference sequence).

This clonotype was counted ten times or more. The J gene is TRBJ1-2, the V gene TRBV7-2; 7 bases agree with TRBD1. With V trimmed by 5 bases and J by 4 bases, 10 bases remained unmatched. The germline gives CDR1 SGHTA, CDR2 FQGNSA. The CDR3 has 15 residues. CDR3 loop: CASSRTWDSVYGYTF. The CDR3 DNA reads as TGTGCCAGCAGCCGAACATGGGACAGCGTCTATGGCTACACCTTC.

The chain employs TRBV9 and TRBJ2-1; 8 positions match TRBD2. The CDR3 runs 16 residues. V was pared by 4 bases and J by 6 bases, with 12 bases of the junction left unmatched. CDR1 and CDR2 from the germline V gene are SGDLS and YYNGEE. As DNA, the CDR3 is TGTGCCAGCAGCTTCCGTCGCGGGAGGAGCTTCAATGAGCAGTTCTTC. This codes for CASSFRRGRSFNEQFF.

This clonotype was counted between two and nine times. The V call is TRBV30, the J call TRBJ2-2; TRBD2 matches 11 bases. The CDR3 loop spans 16 amino acids. Germline loops: CDR1 GTSNPN, CDR2 SVGIG (reference sequence). V lost 5 bases to trimming and J lost 0 bases; unmatched junction nucleotides: 5. CDR3 in amino acids: CAWSPGLAANTGELFF. As DNA, the CDR3 is TGTGCCTGGTCACCGGGACTAGCGGCGAACACCGGGGAGCTGTTTTTT. The whole variable domain, filled in from reference TRBV30 and TRBJ2-2, reads SQTIHQWPATLVQPVGSPLSLECTVEGTSNPNLYWYRQAAGRGLQLLFYSVGIGQISSEVPQNLSASRPQDRQFILSSKKLLLSDSGFYLCAWSPGLAANTGELFFGEGSRLTVL.

Ten or more counts support this clonotype. V is TRBV6-1 and J is TRBJ1-4, with D maybe TRBD1 (6 bases). The germline V gene encodes CDR1 MNHNS and CDR2 SASEGT. Trimming removed 6 bases from V and 8 bases from J, with 19 bases in between. The CDR3 runs 15 residues. The CDR3 sequence is CASSLGAVKQEKLFF. The CDR3 bases are TGTGCCAGCAGCTTGGGGGCCGTAAAGCAAGAAAAACTGTTTTTT.

The chain uses TRBV19 and TRBJ2-7, with D perhaps matching TRBD1 (6 bases). Looked up from germline, CDR1 is LNHDA and CDR2 is SQIVND (reference sequence). The CDR3 length is 14 residues. Trimming pared 5 bases from V and 6 bases from J, leaving 17 bases between. The CDR3 region has the DNA TGTGCCAGTAGTCCGACAGGAGTTAGATCCGAGCAGTACTTC. Protein sequence: CASSPTGVRSEQYF.

The chain carries TRBV10-3 and TRBJ1-1, with D perhaps TRBD1 (5 bases). Looked up from germline, CDR1 is ENHRY and CDR2 is SYGVKD. V was clipped by 2 bases and J by 7 bases, with 8 bases between them. The CDR3 has 12 residues. CDR3: CAISESDSEAFF. As DNA, the CDR3 is TGTGCCATCAGTGAGAGCGACAGTGAAGCTTTCTTT.

This clonotype was counted ten times or more. This chain connects TRBV28 to TRBJ1-2; D is perhaps TRBD1 (6 bases). Germline-derived CDR1 and CDR2 are MDHEN and SYDVKM. The CDR3 spans 14 residues. Trimming removed 5 bases at V and 4 bases at J, with 14 bases between. The CDR3 loop reads CASSAFRGGYGYTF. The CDR3 coding sequence is TGTGCCAGCAGTGCTTTCAGGGGCGGCTATGGCTACACCTTC.

Only a few counts were recorded for this clonotype. The chain uses TRBV7-9 and TRBJ2-3, with D tentatively TRBD1 or TRBD2 (7 bases each). The germline V gene has CDR1 SEHNR and CDR2 FQNEAQ (reference sequence). Trimming took off 1 base at V and 4 bases at J, with 12 bases between the two ends. CDR3 size: 15 residues. As DNA, the CDR3 is TGTGCCAGCAGCTTAGGTCCAGGGGGGGCAGATACGCAGTATTTT. It specifies CASSLGPGGADTQYF.

CDR3 coding DNA: TGTGCCAGCAGCCCCGAAGGACTAGCGACATACAATGAGCAGTTCTTC. Translating gives CASSPEGLATYNEQFF. The chain couples TRBV7-8 to TRBJ2-1; 9 bases align to TRBD2. The CDR3 runs to 16 residues. V trimming: 5 bases; J trimming: 4 bases; junction bases outside the gene matches: 9. Germline lookup yields CDR1 SGHVS and CDR2 FQNEAQ.

This clonotype came up once. A much larger clone differs from this one at a single base, so this may be a read error. CDR3 loop: CASSLSGTGGANYGCTF. CDR3 DNA: TGTGCCAGCAGTTTAAGCGGGACAGGGGGTGCTAACTATGGCTGCACCTTC. The chain is built from TRBV28 and TRBJ1-2; 11 bases map to TRBD1. This CDR3 contains 17 residues. Germline V gives CDR1 MDHEN, CDR2 SYDVKM.

The chain carries TRBV19 and TRBJ2-3; D perhaps matches TRBD2 (6 bases). Germline values: CDR1 LNHDA, CDR2 SQIVND (reference sequence). V was shortened by 3 bases and J by 5 bases, with 18 bases between the two germline ends. The CDR3 is made up of 16 amino acids. The CDR3 loop reads CASSIRGGVLGDTQYF. The CDR3 DNA is TGTGCCAGTAGTATCCGCGGAGGGGTACTAGGAGATACGCAGTATTTT.